Presented here are 10 T cell receptor beta chains from one specimen sequenced in a study of blood T cell repertoires in COVID-19 (dated by TCRdb to 2018 to 2021). Library method: the immunoSEQ multiplex PCR assay. TCRdb provides this immuneACCESS table in a form limited to in-frame rearrangements. Some clones are lacking; in checked studies, under half of them reflect an unresolved V gene, and why the rest are absent is not known. Here the sample has some 220,000 clones; 80% occur a single time. Of the sample, around 13% is held by the ten largest clones. Sequencing used peripheral blood. These receptors came from a human donor in a cohort sampled during active COVID-19.

The rearrangement links TRBV18 to TRBJ2-3, with 8 bases fitting TRBD1. There are 16 residues in the CDR3. V was clipped by 1 base and J by 3 bases; unmatched bases: 6. Germline loops: CDR1 KGHSH, CDR2 LQKENI. The CDR3 bases are TGTGCCAGCTCACCACAAATCAGGGGGCAAACAGATACGCAGTATTTT. Its translation is CASSPQIRGQTDTQYF.

The rearrangement links TRBV19 to TRBJ2-7; 15 nucleotides line up with TRBD2. This CDR3 is 20 amino acids long. The germline V gene has CDR1 LNHDA and CDR2 SQIVND (reference sequence). The junction had 12 bases not matched to a gene; V was cut back by 1 base and J by 2 bases. CDR3 protein: CASSIGGGLAGGPGPYEQYF. The CDR3 nucleotides read TGTGCCAGTAGTATAGGAGGAGGACTAGCGGGAGGGCCGGGGCCCTACGAGCAGTACTTC.

The chain employs TRBV3-1 (or the pseudogene TRBV3-2) and TRBJ1-1, with D perhaps matching TRBD1 (5 bases). CDR3 length equals 13 residues. Germline-derived CDR1 and CDR2 are LGHDT and YNNKEL (reference sequence). Deletions cut 6 bases from V and 1 base from J, with 9 bases between. This chain's CDR3 is CASRTGGNTEAFF. The CDR3 DNA reads TGTGCCAGCAGAACCGGGGGGAACACTGAAGCTTTCTTT.

The chain employs TRBV27 and TRBJ2-7, with TRBD1 identical over 10 bases. Germline V gene lookup returns CDR1 MNHEY and CDR2 SMNVEV (reference sequence). This CDR3 is 16 amino acids long. Germline trimming cut 6 bases from V and 0 bases from J; bases unmatched to any gene: 8. CDR3 in DNA: TGTGCCAGCAGCCGCACGGGACAGGGGTACTCCTACGAGCAGTACTTC. This sequence encodes CASSRTGQGYSYEQYF.

V gene TRBV6-5 combines with J gene TRBJ1-2; weak D call: TRBD1 (5 bases). Trimming pared 4 bases from V and 4 bases from J, leaving 16 bases between. In germline, CDR1 is MNHEY, CDR2 SVGAGI. CDR3 length: 15 amino acids. The CDR3 DNA reads TGTGCCAGCAGTTCCCCTGCACCGGGGGGCTATGGCTACACCTTC. As protein: CASSSPAPGGYGYTF.

The CDR3 reads CASSHENSPLHF. The CDR3 DNA follows: TGTGCCAGCAGCCACGAGAATTCACCCCTCCACTTT. This chain connects TRBV6-5 to TRBJ1-6; unclear D gene. Germline lookup yields CDR1 MNHEY and CDR2 SVGAGI. Trimming took 6 bases from V and 7 from J, leaving 7 bases between them. The CDR3 is 12 amino acids.

The chain links TRBV7-8 to TRBJ2-5; 7 positions match TRBD1. The V and J ends lost 4 bases and 2 bases, in that order; junction bases with no gene match: 1. Germline CDR1 and CDR2: SGHVS and FQNEAQ. This CDR3 is 13 amino acids long. Here the CDR3 reads CASSWDRQETQYF. CDR3 sequence (DNA): TGTGCCAGCAGCTGGGACAGACAAGAGACCCAGTACTTC.

The rearrangement links TRBV7-9 to TRBJ2-1, with 7 bases matching TRBD2. J was trimmed by 2 bases and V by 4 bases; bases with no gene match: 5. This CDR3 is 15 amino acids long. Germline V lookup: CDR1 SEHNR, CDR2 FQNEAQ (reference sequence). Here the CDR3 reads CASSSGGGPYNEQFF. Written as DNA, the CDR3 is TGTGCCAGCAGCTCCGGCGGGGGACCCTACAATGAGCAGTTCTTC.

The rearrangement uses TRBV28 and TRBJ2-3; D is undetermined. The CDR3 is 13 residues long. V lost 6 bases and J 0 bases, leaving 7 bases between the germline ends. The germline V gene encodes CDR1 MDHEN and CDR2 SYDVKM. The CDR3 reads CASSPPSTDTQYF. In DNA form, the CDR3 reads TGTGCCAGCAGCCCCCCAAGCACAGATACGCAGTATTTT.

This clone was detected only a few times. The chain has TRBV5-5 and TRBJ2-2; D gene ambiguous. Trimming left V 4 bases short and J 6 bases short, with 7 bases between. The germline V gene has CDR1 SGHKS and CDR2 YYEKEE (reference sequence). The CDR3 loop spans 12 amino acids. The CDR3 DNA reads TGTGCCAGCAGCGCGTCGTCCGGGGAGCTGTTTTTT. Translating gives CASSASSGELFF.